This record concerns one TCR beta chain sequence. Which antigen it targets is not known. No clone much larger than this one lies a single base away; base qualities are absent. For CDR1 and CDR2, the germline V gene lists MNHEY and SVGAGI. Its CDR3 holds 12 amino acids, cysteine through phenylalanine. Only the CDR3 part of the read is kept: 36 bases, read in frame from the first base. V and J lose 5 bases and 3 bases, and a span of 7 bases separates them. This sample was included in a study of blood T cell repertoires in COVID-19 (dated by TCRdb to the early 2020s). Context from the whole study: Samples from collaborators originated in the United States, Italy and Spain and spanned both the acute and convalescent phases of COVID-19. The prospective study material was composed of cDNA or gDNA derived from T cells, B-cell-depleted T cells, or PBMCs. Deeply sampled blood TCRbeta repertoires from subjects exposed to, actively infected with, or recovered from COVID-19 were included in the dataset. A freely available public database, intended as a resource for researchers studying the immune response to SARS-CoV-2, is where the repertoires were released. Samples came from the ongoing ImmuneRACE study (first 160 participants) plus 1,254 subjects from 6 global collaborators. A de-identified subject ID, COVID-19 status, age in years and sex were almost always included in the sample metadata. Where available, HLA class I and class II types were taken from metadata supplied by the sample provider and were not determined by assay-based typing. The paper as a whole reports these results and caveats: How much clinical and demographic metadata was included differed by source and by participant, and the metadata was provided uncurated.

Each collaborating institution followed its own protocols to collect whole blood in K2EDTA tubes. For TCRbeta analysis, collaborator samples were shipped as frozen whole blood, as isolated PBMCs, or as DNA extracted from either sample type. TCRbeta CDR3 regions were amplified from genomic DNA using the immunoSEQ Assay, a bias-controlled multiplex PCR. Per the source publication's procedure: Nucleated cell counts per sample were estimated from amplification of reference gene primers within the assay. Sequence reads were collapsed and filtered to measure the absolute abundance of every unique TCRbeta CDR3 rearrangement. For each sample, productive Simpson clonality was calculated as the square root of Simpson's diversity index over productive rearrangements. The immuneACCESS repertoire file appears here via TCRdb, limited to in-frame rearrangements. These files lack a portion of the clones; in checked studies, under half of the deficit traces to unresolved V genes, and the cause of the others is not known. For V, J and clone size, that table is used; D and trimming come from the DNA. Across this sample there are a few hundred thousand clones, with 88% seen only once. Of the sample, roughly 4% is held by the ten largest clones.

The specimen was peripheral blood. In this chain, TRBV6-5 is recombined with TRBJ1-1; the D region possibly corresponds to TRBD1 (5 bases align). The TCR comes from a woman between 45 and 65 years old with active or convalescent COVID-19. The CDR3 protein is CASSRGDTEAFF. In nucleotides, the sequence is TGTGCCAGCAGTAGGGGTGACACTGAAGCTTTCTTT.